This paragraph covers one T cell receptor (beta chain) sequence. Its antigen remains unknown. This entry belongs to a study of T cell responses to AZD1222 COVID-19 vaccine. Whole-study findings and limits: Dominant CD4 TCR responses targeted spike regions 160-218 and 743-854. Seropositivity was recorded at baseline in only 6 or 7 AZD1222 recipients.

Data came from immunoSEQ multiplex PCR; TCRdb stores just in-frame clones and leaves some out. The sample yields some 84,000 clones, about 83% seen once. This TCR was sampled from an adult who received the AZD1222 COVID-19 vaccine. The sequencing here drew on peripheral blood, taken 28 days after the second AZD1222 dose.

CDR3 DNA sequence: TGTGCCAGCAGCTTAGGAGGGTATAGCAATCAGCCCCAGCATTTT. Protein product: CASSLGGYSNQPQHF. V is TRBV7-9 and J is TRBJ1-5; D is ambiguous. Germline lookup yields CDR1 SEHNR and CDR2 FQNEAQ (reference sequence). The CDR3 is 15 amino acids. Between the trimmed V and J ends, which lost 1 base and 0 bases, there was a span of 7 bases.